These 16 T cell receptor beta chains originate from one sample sequenced in a study of PD-1 blockade in classical Hodgkin lymphoma. Some clones are missing from TCRdb's copy, which holds only in-frame ones; the method was immunoSEQ multiplex PCR. The sample lists 20,000 to 25,000 clones, more than 60% occurring once. Every single patient, without exception, relapsed after autologous stem cell transplantation, and brentuximab vedotin exposure varied. Sample: peripheral blood mononuclear cells (PBMCs), taken before the second cycle of nivolumab. The receptors stem from a human donor with classical Hodgkin lymphoma.

About this clone: The junction does not match germline at one end; this may be a read error. The J gene is TRBJ2-3, the V gene TRBV7-7, with TRBD2 matching 9 bases. This CDR3 contains 20 residues. The V gene's germline CDR1 is SSHAT and CDR2 FNYEAQ (reference sequence). Here the CDR3 reads CASSLVPPSGLAGSTDTQYF. The CDR3 DNA reads as TGTGCTAGCAGCTTAGTTCCCCCATCAGGGCTAGCGGGAAGCACAGATACGCAGTATTTT.

The genes are TRBV9 and TRBJ2-5, with 10 bases identical to TRBD2. V shed 0 bases and J 6 bases; nucleotides not matched to a gene: 8. The length of the CDR3 is 16 residues. Germline CDR1 is SGDLS and CDR2 is YYNGEE. This CDR3 reads CASSVDPSGRLKTQYF. CDR3 bases: TGTGCCAGCAGCGTAGACCCTAGCGGGAGATTAAAGACCCAGTACTTC.

The gene calls are TRBV7-2 and TRBJ1-2; no definite D call. The CDR3 is made up of 15 amino acids. V was pared by 5 bases and J by 4 bases, with 17 bases between. Germline V gives CDR1 SGHTA, CDR2 FQGNSA. CDR3 amino acids: CASSRETGAGYGYTF. Written as DNA, the CDR3 is TGTGCCAGCAGCCGGGAGACTGGCGCAGGCTATGGCTACACCTTC.

J is TRBJ2-7 and V is TRBV5-1; weak D call: TRBD1 (6 bases). The CDR3 totals 18 residues. Between the trimmed V and J ends, which lost 3 bases and 3 bases, there was a span of 25 bases. The germline V gene encodes CDR1 SGHRS and CDR2 YFSETQ. This CDR3 is CASSWPGQGDPGFYEQYF. In nucleotides, the CDR3 is TGCGCCAGCAGCTGGCCGGGACAAGGGGACCCAGGGTTCTACGAGCAGTACTTC.

This clone has just one count. The V call is TRBV7-8, the J call TRBJ2-2, with 8 bases aligning to TRBD2. Germline V gene data show CDR1 as SGHVS and CDR2 as FQNEAQ. V shed 11 bases and J 5 bases; nucleotides not matched to a gene: 13. The CDR3 totals 15 residues. The CDR3 DNA reads TGTGCCGGCCGAAAGCGGGAGTCGGGAACCGGGGAGCTGTTTTTT. Translating it yields CAGRKRESGTGELFF.

This chain connects TRBV27 to TRBJ2-7, with D perhaps TRBD2 (5 bases). CDR1 is MNHEY, CDR2 SMNVEV, per germline (reference sequence). This CDR3 has 16 amino acids. With 2 bases removed from V and 3 bases from J, the gap between germline ends came to 17 bases. The CDR3 region is CASSLARTGWGYEQYF. Written as DNA, the CDR3 is TGTGCCAGCAGTTTAGCCAGGACTGGTTGGGGCTACGAGCAGTACTTC.

The rearrangement joins TRBV18 to TRBJ2-1; the D is unclear. The CDR3 runs 13 residues. V lost 4 bases and J 3 bases, leaving 7 bases between the germline ends. From germline, CDR1 is KGHSH and CDR2 LQKENI. CDR3 in DNA: TGTGCCAGCTCACGGACGGACTACAATGAGCAGTTCTTC. It specifies CASSRTDYNEQFF.

The chain joins TRBV18 to TRBJ2-3; D uncertain. Germline-derived CDR1 and CDR2 are KGHSH and LQKENI. The germline V and J ends were trimmed by 1 base and 2 bases, with 10 bases remaining between them. The CDR3 is 15 residues long. As DNA, the CDR3 is TGTGCCAGCTCACCACAAGAGGTACTCACAGATACGCAGTATTTT. Residues: CASSPQEVLTDTQYF.

The chain joins TRBV29-1 to TRBJ1-1; D unresolved. V lost 5 bases to trimming and J lost 3 bases, with 7 bases between them. Germline values: CDR1 SQVTM, CDR2 ANQGSEA. This CDR3 contains 11 residues. CDR3 bases: TGCAGCGTTAAGGGTTACACTGAAGCTTTCTTT. Translating gives CSVKGYTEAFF.

This sequence joins TRBV10-3 and TRBJ2-7; D perhaps matches TRBD2 (5 bases). The CDR3 totals 12 residues. The V and J ends lost 4 bases and 3 bases respectively, with 7 bases between them. Germline CDR1 reads ENHRY; CDR2 reads SYGVKD. The CDR3 loop reads CAISGDYYEQYF. The CDR3 region has the DNA TGTGCCATCAGTGGTGACTACTACGAGCAGTACTTC.

V usage is TRBV21-1 and J usage is TRBJ1-2. TRBV21-1 is tagged as a pseudogene. The CDR3 is 16 amino acids. The DNA for the CDR3 is TGTGCCAGCAGCAAAGGAAGGACTGTAGCTAACTATGGCTACACCTTC. Its protein is CASSKGRTVANYGYTF.

This chain connects TRBV11-2 to TRBJ2-2; 12 nucleotides align to TRBD2. The CDR3 loop spans 18 amino acids. The ends lost 6 bases at V and 5 bases at J; junction bases unmatched: 13. Germline V gives CDR1 SGHAT, CDR2 FQNNGV. CDR3 DNA: TGTGCCAGCAGACGAGATGGAGCTAGCGGGAGGGGAACCGGGGAGCTGTTTTTT. Translating it yields CASRRDGASGRGTGELFF.

The chain uses TRBV6-1 and TRBJ1-2; TRBD1 matches 7 bases. CDR1 and CDR2 from the germline V gene are MNHNS and SASEGT. CDR3 length: 16 residues. Trimming at V came to 2 bases and at J to 5 bases, leaving 11 bases not matched to a gene. The CDR3 loop reads CASSESLDRVGYGYTF. For the CDR3, the DNA is TGTGCCAGCAGTGAAAGCCTCGACAGGGTGGGTTATGGCTACACCTTC.

This clone was recorded once. The chain links TRBV6-6 to TRBJ2-7; no reliable D call. From germline, CDR1 is MNHNY and CDR2 SVGAGI (reference sequence). CDR3 length: 13 residues. The germline V and J ends were trimmed by 8 bases and 0 bases, with 11 bases remaining between them. In DNA form, the CDR3 reads TGTGCCAGCGGAACGGGCCCCTCCTACGAGCAGTACTTC. Translating gives CASGTGPSYEQYF.

Of note for this clone: A far bigger clonotype differs at one base, so this is likely a read error. The chain employs TRBV27 and TRBJ2-7; no clear D gene. Trimming cost V 4 bases and J 3 bases, with 1 base left between them. The CDR3 is 10 residues long. Per germline, CDR1 MNHEY and CDR2 SMNVEV (reference sequence). The CDR3 DNA sequence: TGTGCCAGCAGTTACTACGAGCAGTACTTC. Its translation is CASSYYEQYF.

In its sample, this clone was seen a few times. The chain recombines TRBV30 with TRBJ1-1; 7 nucleotides align to TRBD1. Germline V gene lookup returns CDR1 GTSNPN and CDR2 SVGIG (reference sequence). After removal of 4 bases from V and 7 bases from J, the junction contained 24 bases not matched to a gene. CDR3 length: 18 residues. The CDR3 protein is CAWTPLLRDTGVSFEAFF. CDR3 in DNA: TGTGCCTGGACTCCCCTCCTCCGGGACACAGGGGTATCATTTGAAGCTTTCTTT.